This T cell receptor (beta chain) was captured in a study of cytomegalovirus exposure and HLA in healthy donors. Points from the study as a whole: Among TCR beta chains, those listed as cytomegalovirus-associated numbered about 160. Analysis was carried out at a later point, and it linked a missense DCLRE1C variant to TCR beta V- and J-gene trimming. Later analysis showed most CMV-associated TCR beta chains appearing HLA-restricted.

PCR amplification relied on 60 Vbeta primers (plus 13 Jbeta primers). Authors' analysis steps: As a later analysis found, there were 70 million to 80 million unique TCR beta chains, of which around 10 million were shared. TCRdb's table, derived via immunoSEQ multiplex PCR, lists solely in-frame clones and lacks some. That table supplies the V and J calls and clone size; D and trimming were determined from the DNA. The repertoire holds 40,000 or so clones, approximately 91% seen once, with approximately 2.6% in the top ten. As for this clone: Antigen: not known.

Looked up from germline, CDR1 is KGHSH and CDR2 is LQKENI. The CDR3 has 15 amino acids. The V gene end was trimmed by 4 bases and the J gene end by 5 bases; junction bases not matched to a gene: 7. Sequenced sample: PBMCs. The chain recombines TRBV18 with TRBJ2-1; 8 nucleotides agree with TRBD2. The sequence came from a woman younger than 30 in good health and CMV-seronegative. CDR3 residues: CASSHLTSANNEQFF. The CDR3, as DNA: TGTGCCAGCTCACACCTGACTAGCGCAAACAATGAGCAGTTCTTC.